This T cell receptor beta chain was identified during a study of OX40 agonist ivuxolimab in advanced cancers. At the level of the study: Clinicians treated patients with ivuxolimab, an agonistic anti-OX40 (CD134) antibody. Partial responses were achieved by three patients, one with hepatocellular carcinoma and two with cutaneous melanoma. Overall study results and limits: Circulating CD4+ and CD8+ T cells showed clonal expansion by week 6 at 0.1 to 3.0 mg/kg.

Blood specimens came from baseline, cycle 4 day 1, and cycle 7 day 1. Details on this clone: Antigen specificity is unknown.

Assay used: immunoSEQ multiplex PCR; TCRdb lists only in-frame clones, some missing. The sample lists about 47,000 clones, roughly 89% occurring once. The germline V gene encodes CDR1 SGHNT and CDR2 YYREEE (reference sequence). This CDR3 spans 13 amino acids. The V end was cut by 2 bases, the J end by 7 bases, with 10 bases between. V usage is TRBV5-4 and J usage is TRBJ1-5, with unresolved D. This receptor was obtained from an adult with an advanced solid tumor such as melanoma, head and neck, liver or kidney cancer. Source: CD4+ or CD8+ T cells sorted from blood, taken in a trial of the OX40 agonist ivuxolimab. The CDR3 spells CASSFEGSQPQHF. The CDR3 bases are TGTGCCAGCAGCTTCGAAGGTAGCCAGCCCCAGCATTTT.